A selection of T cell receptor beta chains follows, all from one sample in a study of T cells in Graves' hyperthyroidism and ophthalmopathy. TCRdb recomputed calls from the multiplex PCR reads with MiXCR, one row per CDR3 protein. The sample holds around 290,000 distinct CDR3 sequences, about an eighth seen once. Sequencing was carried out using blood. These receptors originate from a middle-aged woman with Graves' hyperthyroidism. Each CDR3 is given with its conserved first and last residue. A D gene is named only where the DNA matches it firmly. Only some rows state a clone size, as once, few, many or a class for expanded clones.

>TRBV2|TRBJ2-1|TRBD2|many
TGTGCCAGCAAGAGACTAGCGGACTACAATGAGCAGTTCTTC
CASKRLADYNEQFF
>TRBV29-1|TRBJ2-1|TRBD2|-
TGCAGCGTTGGACCGGGACTAGCGACATACTATGAGCAGTTCTTC
CSVGPGLATYYEQFF
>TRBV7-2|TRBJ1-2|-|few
TGTGCCAGCAGCTTGGCCCGGTGGGACTATGGCTACACCTTC
CASSLARWDYGYTF
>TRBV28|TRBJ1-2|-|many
TGTGCCAGCAGTTCCACCCATACCGGGAACTATGGCTACACCTTC
CASSSTHTGNYGYTF
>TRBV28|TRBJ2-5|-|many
TGTGCCAGCAGGCCCTCCAATCTGGTAGTGTACTTC
CASRPSNLVVYF
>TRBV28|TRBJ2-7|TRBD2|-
TGTGCCAGCAGTGCTACTTCTGGACTAGCGGGAGGGCCATACGAGCAGTACTTC
CASSATSGLAGGPYEQYF
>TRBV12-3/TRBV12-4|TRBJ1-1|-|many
TGTGCCAGCAGTTTAGACGACAGTGAAGCTTTCTTT
CASSLDDSEAFF
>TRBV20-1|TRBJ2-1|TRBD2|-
TGCAGTGCTCTGCTAGCGGGAGGGTACAATGAGCAGTTCTTC
CSALLAGGYNEQFF
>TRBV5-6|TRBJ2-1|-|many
TGTGCCAGCAGCTTGATGAGCGGGCTTAATGAGCAGTTCTTC
CASSLMSGLNEQFF
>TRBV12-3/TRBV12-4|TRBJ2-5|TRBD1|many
TGTGCCAGCAGTATTGACAGGGGATTAGGGATAGGGGACCAAGAGACCCAGTACTTC
CASSIDRGLGIGDQETQYF
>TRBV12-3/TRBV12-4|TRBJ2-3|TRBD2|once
TGTGCCAGCGGACTAGCGAGCACAGATACGCAGTATTTT
CASGLASTDTQYF
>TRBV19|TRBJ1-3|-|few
TGTGCCAGTAGTATAAACCTCCTGGTCCCTGGAAACACCATATATTTT
CASSINLLVPGNTIYF
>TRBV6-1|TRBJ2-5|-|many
TGTGCCAGCAAAGACATGGTATGGACCCAGTACTTC
CASKDMVWTQYF
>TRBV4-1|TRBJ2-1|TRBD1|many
TGCGCCAGCAGCCATCTTCGGGACAGGGGGAATGAGCAGTTCTTC
CASSHLRDRGNEQFF
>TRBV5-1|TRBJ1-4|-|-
TGCGCCAGCGGTCGACAGTTTAATGAAAAACTGTTTTTT
CASGRQFNEKLFF
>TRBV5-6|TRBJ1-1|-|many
TGTGCCAGCAGCTTTTGGGGTTTGAGCACTGAAGCTTTCTTT
CASSFWGLSTEAFF
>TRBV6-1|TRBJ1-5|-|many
TGTGCCAGCCTCTTGGGATTCAACAGCAATCAGCCCCAGCATTTT
CASLLGFNSNQPQHF
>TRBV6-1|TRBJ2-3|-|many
TGTGCCAGCAGTGATACCTCAGCAGATACGCAGTATTTT
CASSDTSADTQYF
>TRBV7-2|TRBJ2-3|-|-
TGTGCCAGCAGCTTAAAAGGGACCCAGATCCAGTATTTT
CASSLKGTQIQYF
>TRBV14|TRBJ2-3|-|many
TGTGCCAGCAGCCAAGGTCGGACGTCCACAGATACGCAGTATTTT
CASSQGRTSTDTQYF
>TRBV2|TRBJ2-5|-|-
TGTGCCAGCAGTGATTCTTTACGGTCTCCCCTGGGGTACTTC
CASSDSLRSPLGYF
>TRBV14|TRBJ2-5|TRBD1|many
TGTGCCAGCAGCCAGAGGGGGACAGCGTACCAAGAGACCCAGTACTTC
CASSQRGTAYQETQYF
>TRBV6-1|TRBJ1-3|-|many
TGTGCCAGCAGTGGTCCGGGAAACACCATATATTTT
CASSGPGNTIYF
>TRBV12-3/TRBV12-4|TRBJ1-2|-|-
TGTGCCAGCAGTTCTAGGAGTGGGGGGCGGACCTATGGCTACACCTTC
CASSSRSGGRTYGYTF
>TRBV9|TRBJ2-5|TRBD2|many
TGTGCCAGCAGCGTAGCCCCTTCTAGCGGACAAGAGACCCAGTACTTC
CASSVAPSSGQETQYF
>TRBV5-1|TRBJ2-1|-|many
TGCGCCAGCAGCTTGGATCTGGGGAGCTCCTACAATGAGCAGTTCTTC
CASSLDLGSSYNEQFF
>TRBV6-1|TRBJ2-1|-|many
TGTGCCAGCAGTGAGGGATATAACAATGAGCAGTTCTTC
CASSEGYNNEQFF
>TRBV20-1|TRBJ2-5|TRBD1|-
TGCAGTGCAAAACCGGACAGGGGTAGTGAGACCCAGTACTTC
CSAKPDRGSETQYF
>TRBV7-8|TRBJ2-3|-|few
TGTGCCAGCAGCTTAGACAAGCCTACGCAGTATTTT
CASSLDKPTQYF
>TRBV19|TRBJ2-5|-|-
TGTGCCAGTAGTATCAAGGGTGTGGGGTTCCAAGAGACCCAGTACTTC
CASSIKGVGFQETQYF
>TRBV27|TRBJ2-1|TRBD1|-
TGTGCCAGCAGTCCCGACAGGGGCAGCGAGCAGTTCTTC
CASSPDRGSEQFF
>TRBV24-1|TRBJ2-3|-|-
TGTGCCACCAGTATGTCGGCAGGGAATACAGATACGCAGTATTTT
CATSMSAGNTDTQYF
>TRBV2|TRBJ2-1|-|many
TGTGCCAGCAAGCTAGCGATCGGTAATGAGCAGTTCTTC
CASKLAIGNEQFF
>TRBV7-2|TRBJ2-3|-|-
TGTGCCAGCAGCTCCGATCTAAAGACGGGGCGAACTACAGATACGCAGTATTTT
CASSSDLKTGRTTDTQYF
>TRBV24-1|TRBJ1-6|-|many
TGTGCCACCAGTGCGGGACGGTTTAATTCACCCCTCCACTTT
CATSAGRFNSPLHF
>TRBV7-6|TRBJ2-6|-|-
TGTGCCAGCAGCCCTCAGGTCTCCGGGGCCAACGTCCTGACTTTC
CASSPQVSGANVLTF
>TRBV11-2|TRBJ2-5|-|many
TGTGCCAGCAGCTTTGGGGGGGCTATCCAAGAGACCCAGTACTTC
CASSFGGAIQETQYF
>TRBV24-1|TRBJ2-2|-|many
TGTGCCACCAGTGATCTTAGTTGGGGGACCGGGGAGCTGTTTTTT
CATSDLSWGTGELFF
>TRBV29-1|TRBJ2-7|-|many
TGCAGCGTTGAAGACAGGGAAAGGAACTACGAGCAGTACTTC
CSVEDRERNYEQYF
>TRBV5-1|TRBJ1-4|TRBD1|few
TGCGCCAGCAGCTCGACAGGGGGAAGCGAAAAACTGTTTTTT
CASSSTGGSEKLFF
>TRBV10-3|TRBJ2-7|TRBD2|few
TGTGCCATCTCCCTAGCGGACTACGAGCAGTACTTC
CAISLADYEQYF
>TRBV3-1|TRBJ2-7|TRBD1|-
TGTGCCAGCGGGGGCAGGGGGCGCTCCTACGAGCAGTACTTC
CASGGRGRSYEQYF
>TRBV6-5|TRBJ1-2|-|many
TGTGCCAGCAGTTACGGGCAGGAGAGTGTGTATGGCTACACCTTC
CASSYGQESVYGYTF
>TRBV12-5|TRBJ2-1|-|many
TGTGCTAGTGGAGGGGGGACAGCGGGGAACAATGAGCAGTTCTTC
CASGGGTAGNNEQFF
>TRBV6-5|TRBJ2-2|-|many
TGTGCCAGCAGTTACTCGTTTGGAGGACAGACCGGGGAGCTGTTTTTT
CASSYSFGGQTGELFF
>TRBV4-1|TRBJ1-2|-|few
TGCGCCAGCAGCCAAGGGGCCCTGACAGCCGATGGCTACACCTTC
CASSQGALTADGYTF
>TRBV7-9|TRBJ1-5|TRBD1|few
TGTGCCAGCAGCTTAGGATCAGGGGGTAGCAATCAGCCCCAGCATTTT
CASSLGSGGSNQPQHF
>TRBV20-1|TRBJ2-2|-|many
TGCAGTGCTAGATTAGGTGGAGGTACCGGGGAGCTGTTTTTT
CSARLGGGTGELFF
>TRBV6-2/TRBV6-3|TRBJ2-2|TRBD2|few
TGTGCCAGCAGCCGAATAAGGACTAGCGGGTCCGGGGAGCTGTTTTTT
CASSRIRTSGSGELFF
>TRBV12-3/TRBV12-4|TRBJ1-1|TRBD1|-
TGTGCCAGCAGTTTCAAGGGACAGGGGGATACTGAAGCTTTCTTT
CASSFKGQGDTEAFF
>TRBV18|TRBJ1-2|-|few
TGTGCCAGCTCACCCGCTCAGGATGAATTCTATGGCTACACCTTC
CASSPAQDEFYGYTF